A single sample is the source of the 23 T cell receptor beta chains below, sequenced in a study of technical replicates of blood from a handful of donors (dated by TCRdb to 2016 to 2017). The library came from the immunoSEQ multiplex PCR assay. Imported from immuneACCESS, the table was reduced by TCRdb to in-frame sequences with V and J called. These copies leave out some clones; in studies compared against another copy, an unresolved V gene accounts for under half, and the cause of the remainder is not known. Here the sample has some 77,000 clones; approximately 96% occur a single time. Clones ranked in the top ten supply less than 0.35% of the sample. Sequenced input: T cells isolated from PBMCs. The source of these receptors is a human donor in good health.

The rearrangement uses TRBV5-1 and TRBJ2-3; 7 bases line up with TRBD2. The CDR3 sequence is 17 residues long. From germline, CDR1 is SGHRS and CDR2 YFSETQ. V was clipped by 0 bases and J by 3 bases; unmatched bases: 10. The CDR3 DNA reads as TGCGCCAGCAGCTTGGGCCCGACGGGGAGGGGAACAGATACGCAGTATTTT. This gives the protein CASSLGPTGRGTDTQYF.

This clone was picked up one time. The chain carries TRBV9 and TRBJ2-1; TRBD2 matches at 7 bases. V trimming: 2 bases; J trimming: 3 bases; junction bases outside the gene matches: 8. Germline CDR1 and CDR2: SGDLS and YYNGEE. The CDR3 totals 16 residues. The CDR3, as DNA: TGTGCCAGCAGCGTTGGGCTAGCGGAGAACTACAATGAGCAGTTCTTC. Translation: CASSVGLAENYNEQFF.

The chain is built from TRBV27 and TRBJ2-5; TRBD1 is a possible D gene (6 bases). This CDR3 has 13 amino acids. The V gene's germline CDR1 is MNHEY and CDR2 SMNVEV (reference sequence). Deletions cut 6 bases from V and 4 bases from J, with 12 bases between. The CDR3 reads CASSTGNRETQYF. CDR3 nucleotides: TGTGCCAGCAGCACAGGGAATCGAGAGACCCAGTACTTC.

V gene TRBV5-1 combines with J gene TRBJ2-1; D perhaps matches TRBD1 (6 bases). The V and J ends lost 0 bases and 1 base respectively, with 11 bases between them. Germline V lookup: CDR1 SGHRS, CDR2 YFSETQ. The CDR3 consists of 16 residues. The CDR3 sequence is CASSLVGTTSYNEQFF. CDR3 bases: TGCGCCAGCAGCTTGGTAGGGACAACTTCCTACAATGAGCAGTTCTTC.

This rearrangement joins TRBV6-5 to TRBJ2-7; D is perhaps TRBD1 (6 bases). The ends were cut back, 6 bases at V and 5 bases at J, with 17 bases in the middle. The CDR3 spans 14 residues. Germline V gene data show CDR1 as MNHEY and CDR2 as SVGAGI. CDR3: CASSRILRQDEQYF. Written as DNA, the CDR3 is TGTGCCAGCAGCCGAATCCTCCGACAGGACGAGCAGTACTTC.

This clone was detected once. V usage is TRBV11-2 and J usage is TRBJ2-1, with a weak D call TRBD1 (7 bases). Germline CDR1 reads SGHAT; CDR2 reads FQNNGV. Trimming removed 0 bases at V and 3 bases at J, with 9 bases between. The length of the CDR3 is 15 residues. The CDR3 DNA is TGTGCCAGCAGCTTAGACAGGGGGGTCTACAATGAGCAGTTCTTC. Translating gives CASSLDRGVYNEQFF.

This clone was observed once. V gene TRBV7-2 combines with J gene TRBJ1-5; 12 positions agree with TRBD1. After removal of 4 bases from V and 7 bases from J, the junction contained 5 bases not matched to a gene. The CDR3 is 15 amino acids. Germline V CDR1 and CDR2: SGHTA, FQGNSA. The CDR3 region has the DNA TGTGCCAGCAGCTGGGGACAGGGGGCTTACCAGCCCCAGCATTTT. Translation gives CASSWGQGAYQPQHF.

The CDR3 reads CASSQVAWGRVGYTF. The CDR3 DNA sequence: TGCGCCAGCAGCCAAGTGGCGTGGGGGCGCGTTGGCTACACCTTC. The chain couples TRBV4-1 to TRBJ1-2; D might be TRBD1 (6 bases). V was trimmed by 1 base and J by 7 bases, leaving 16 bases between them. There are 15 residues in the CDR3. From germline, CDR1 is MGHRA and CDR2 YSYEKL.

V and J are TRBV30 and TRBJ2-7; 10 positions match TRBD2. The germline gives CDR1 GTSNPN, CDR2 SVGIG (reference sequence). The CDR3 covers 16 residues. V dropped 0 bases and J dropped 0; count of bases not matched to a gene: 5. The CDR3 loop reads CAWSVITSGTSYEQYF. CDR3 DNA sequence: TGTGCCTGGAGTGTAATAACTAGCGGGACCTCCTACGAGCAGTACTTC.

This chain joins TRBV6-6 and TRBJ2-5; D gene ambiguous. Trimming took 0 bases from V and 4 from J, leaving 9 bases between them. Germline CDR1 MNHNY, CDR2 SVGAGI (reference sequence). The CDR3 runs 14 residues. The CDR3 loop reads CASSYSRQLETQYF. The CDR3 DNA sequence: TGTGCCAGCAGTTACTCGAGGCAGTTAGAGACCCAGTACTTC.

This chain links TRBV7-8 with TRBJ2-1, with 7 bases identical to TRBD2. This CDR3 comprises 14 residues. The V gene's germline CDR1 is SGHVS and CDR2 FQNEAQ. Germline trimming cut 6 bases from V and 6 bases from J; bases unmatched to any gene: 8. The CDR3 DNA sequence: TGTGCCAGCAGTGTGGGTGGGAGGGCCAATGAGCAGTTCTTC. Encoded protein: CASSVGGRANEQFF.

The chain uses TRBV27 and TRBJ2-7; 9 bases map to TRBD1. Germline CDR1 is MNHEY and CDR2 is SMNVEV (reference sequence). V trimming: 1 base; J trimming: 4 bases; junction bases outside the gene matches: 2. The CDR3 totals 14 residues. CDR3 sequence (DNA): TGTGCCAGCAGTTTATGGGACAGGGAATACGAGCAGTACTTC. This translates into CASSLWDREYEQYF.

The chain couples TRBV6-1 to TRBJ1-1; D ambiguous. CDR3 length: 15 amino acids. The ends were cut back, 2 bases at V and 0 bases at J, with 10 bases in the middle. Germline V CDR1 and CDR2: MNHNS, SASEGT. CDR3 DNA: TGTGCCAGCAGTGAATATGGGCACATGAACACTGAAGCTTTCTTT. This codes for CASSEYGHMNTEAFF.

The chain joins TRBV9 to TRBJ2-7; 8 bases align to TRBD1. This CDR3 spans 14 amino acids. CDR1 and CDR2 (germline): SGDLS, YYNGEE. J lost 4 bases, V lost 0 bases, and 3 bases had no gene match. CDR3 DNA: TGTGCCAGCAGCGTAGGACAGGGGTTTTACGAGCAGTACTTC. This gives the protein CASSVGQGFYEQYF.

This chain uses TRBV7-2 with TRBJ2-1; TRBD1 aligns across 7 bases. Germline V lookup: CDR1 SGHTA, CDR2 FQGNSA. This CDR3 has 14 residues. J gave up 7 bases and V 2 bases, and 5 bases lay outside the gene matches. CDR3 region: CASSLYGQVNEQFF. CDR3 DNA: TGTGCCAGCAGCTTATATGGACAGGTGAATGAGCAGTTCTTC.

The chain is built from TRBV18 and TRBJ1-2; tentative D call: TRBD1 (6 bases). The germline V and J ends were trimmed by 3 bases and 8 bases, with 13 bases remaining between them. Germline loops: CDR1 KGHSH, CDR2 LQKENI. The CDR3 runs to 13 residues. The CDR3 spells CASSPQGREGYTF. The CDR3 nucleotides read TGTGCCAGCTCACCCCAGGGGCGAGAAGGCTACACCTTC.

The chain is built from TRBV6-5 and TRBJ1-2; D call uncertain. Germline CDR1 reads MNHEY; CDR2 reads SVGAGI. The CDR3 consists of 13 residues. With 0 bases removed from V and 4 bases from J, the gap between germline ends came to 6 bases. CDR3 nucleotides: TGTGCCAGCAGTTACTCGAACGGCTATGGCTACACCTTC. It codes for CASSYSNGYGYTF.

The chain joins TRBV14 to TRBJ2-1; 8 positions match TRBD2. Germline V gene data show CDR1 as SGHDN and CDR2 as FVKESK. The J segment lost 9 bases and the V segment lost 8 bases, leaving 6 bases of the junction unmatched. The CDR3 contains 12 residues. CDR3 sequence (DNA): TGTGCCAGCTCCACTAGCGGAGCTGAGCAGTTCTTC. Translating it yields CASSTSGAEQFF.

The chain employs TRBV25-1 and TRBJ2-2; maybe TRBD1 (5 bases). Germline-derived CDR1 and CDR2 are MGHDK and SYGVNS. The CDR3 spans 14 residues. V lost 3 bases and J 5 bases, leaving 10 bases between the germline ends. The CDR3 here is CASSDREKTGELFF. The CDR3 coding sequence is TGTGCCAGCAGTGACAGGGAAAAAACCGGGGAGCTGTTTTTT.

This rearrangement joins TRBV23-1 to TRBJ1-5; a possible D gene is TRBD1 (6 bases). TRBV23-1 is labeled an ORF, and its function is uncertain. Trimming took off 4 bases at V and 11 bases at J, with 15 bases between the two ends. This CDR3 comprises 13 residues. CDR3 residues: CASSLRGKGSQHF. For the CDR3, the DNA is TGCGCCAGCAGTCTGAGGGGGAAAGGGTCCCAGCATTTT.

The CDR3 DNA is TGTGCCAGCAGTGAAGCGCGGCGTAATGAAAAACTGTTTTTT. This codes for CASSEARRNEKLFF. The chain links TRBV6-1 to TRBJ1-4; no definite D call. The CDR3 totals 14 residues. Germline CDR1 and CDR2: MNHNS and SASEGT. V dropped 0 bases and J dropped 4 bases, with 6 bases sitting between them.

The V gene is TRBV27, the J gene TRBJ1-1, with 7 bases identical to TRBD1. V shed 8 bases, J shed 0 bases, and the junction held 9 bases outside the gene matches. CDR3 length equals 15 residues. The germline V gene encodes CDR1 MNHEY and CDR2 SMNVEV (reference sequence). CDR3 sequence: CASHPGGLMNTEAFF. In DNA, the CDR3 is TGTGCCAGCCACCCAGGGGGACTCATGAACACTGAAGCTTTCTTT.

This chain joins TRBV9 and TRBJ2-2; D gene uncertain. Between the trimmed V and J ends, which lost 3 bases and 8 bases, there was a span of 11 bases. The CDR3 is 13 amino acids. CDR1 and CDR2 from the germline V gene are SGDLS and YYNGEE. Here the CDR3 DNA reads TGTGCCAGCAGCGCCTCCTTAGCAGGGGAGCTGTTTTTT. Amino acids: CASSASLAGELFF.